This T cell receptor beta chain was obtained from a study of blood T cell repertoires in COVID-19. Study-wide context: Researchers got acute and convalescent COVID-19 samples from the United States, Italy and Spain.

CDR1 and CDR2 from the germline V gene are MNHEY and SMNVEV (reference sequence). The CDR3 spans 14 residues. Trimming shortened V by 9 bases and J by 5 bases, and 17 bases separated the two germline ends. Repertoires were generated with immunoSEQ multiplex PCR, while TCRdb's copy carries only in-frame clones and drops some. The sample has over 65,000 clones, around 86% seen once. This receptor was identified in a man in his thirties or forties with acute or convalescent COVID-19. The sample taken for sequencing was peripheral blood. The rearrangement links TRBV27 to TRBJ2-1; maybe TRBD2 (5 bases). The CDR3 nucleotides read TGTGCCAGTTTAGAGCGGCCCGCCGACAATGAGCAGTTCTTC. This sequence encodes CASLERPADNEQFF.